This entry describes one TCR beta chain. Its recognized antigen is unknown. Nothing much larger sits one base from this clone, and base qualities are not available. Enrolling through a virtual design, the prospective study's participants ranged in age from roughly 18 to 90 years and lived across roughly 23 United States geographic areas. To assign participants to cohorts, the prospective study relied on clinical history that participants themselves reported in a screening survey and a study questionnaire. Recovered participants in ImmuneRACE Cohort 3 were defined as having two consecutive negative NP/OP PCR tests, clearance from a healthcare professional, or resolution of symptoms. In the prospective study, whole blood, serum and a nasopharyngeal or oropharyngeal swab were collected from each participant by mobile phlebotomists. Additional blood draws and questionnaires over an approximately 2-month period could optionally be provided by prospective study participants. Prospective study blood samples were shipped either frozen or at room temperature before DNA extraction.

CDR1 and CDR2 (SQVTM, ANQGSEA) derive from the germline V gene. Its CDR3 holds 14 amino acids, cysteine through phenylalanine. Of all the DNA, just the CDR3 is kept, 42 bases in frame from base 1. V trim: 6 bases; J trim: 3 bases; unmatched bases: 8. The immunoSEQ Assay, a bias-controlled multiplex PCR, was used to amplify TCRbeta CDR3 regions from genomic DNA. As for the authors' bioinformatics: The number of nucleated cells in each sample was estimated from the amplification of reference gene primers within the assay. To quantify the absolute abundance of each unique TCRbeta CDR3 rearrangement, sequence reads were collapsed and filtered. For each sample, productive Simpson clonality was calculated as the square root of Simpson's diversity index over productive rearrangements. TCRdb stores this immuneACCESS table with in-frame sequences only. Part of the clones is absent; in the studies checked, under half of the shortfall reflects unresolved V genes, and no reason is known for the rest. D and trimming were read from the DNA, whereas the V and J calls and clone size are those reported in that table. This sample lists under 200,000 clones; approximately 84% were detected once. The biggest ten clones account for 7% to 7.5% of the sample.

This entry is derived from a study of blood T cell repertoires in COVID-19 (dated by TCRdb to between 2020 and 2021). Looking at the study overall: The collaborator samples originated in the United States, Italy and Spain and spanned the acute and convalescent phases of COVID-19. Samples were obtained from the ongoing ImmuneRACE study (first 160 participants) and from over 1,000 subjects provided by 6 global collaborators. The prospective study material was composed of cDNA or gDNA derived from T cells, B-cell-depleted T cells, or PBMCs. Nearly every sample came with metadata listing a de-identified subject ID, COVID-19 status, age in years and sex. Subjects who had been exposed to COVID-19, were actively infected with it, or had recovered from it provided the deeply sampled blood TCRbeta repertoires that made up the dataset. The repertoires were made available in a free public database intended to serve as a resource for research on the immune response to SARS-CoV-2. HLA class I and class II types, where available, came from metadata supplied by the sample provider rather than from assay-based typing.

Broad study findings and their caveats: Clinical and demographic metadata were provided uncurated, with the amount varying by source and participant.

The rearranged chain carries TRBV29-1 and TRBJ2-7, with 10 central nucleotides matching TRBD1. This clonotype originated in a woman between 45 and 60 years old who had recovered from COVID-19. Sequencing used PBMCs or T cells enriched from blood (not recorded which). The CDR3 protein is CSVGGDRGHYEQYF. The sequenced DNA is TGCAGCGTGGGAGGGGACAGGGGACACTACGAGCAGTACTTC.